Detailed here is one TCR beta chain. J gave up 8 bases and V 2 bases, and 8 bases lay outside the gene matches. The CDR3 is made up of 16 amino acids. The germline gives CDR1 ENHRY, CDR2 SYGVKD. This entry belongs to a study of CD8 T cells in Susac syndrome. cDNA came from about 0.51 to 1 ug RNA primed by random hexamers. TCRdb recomputed calls from the immunoSEQ multiplex PCR reads with MiXCR, one row per CDR3 protein. The repertoire holds approximately 100,000 distinct CDR3 sequences, with about nine tenths as singletons. The sequenced material came from CD8+ T cells from PBMCs. The chain has TRBV10-3 and TRBJ2-1, with 11 bases matching TRBD2. The clonotype originates from a human donor in good health. Here the CDR3 reads CAISEAGTSGIDEQFF. The CDR3, as DNA: TGTGCCATCAGTGAGGCGGGGACTAGCGGTATCGATGAGCAGTTCTTC.